These 28 T cell receptor beta chains came from one sample sequenced in a study of blood T cell repertoires in COVID-19. TCRdb keeps only in-frame clones here, not all; method: immunoSEQ multiplex PCR. Among hundreds of thousands of clones, around 86% were seen once, and the ten largest hold about 3%. The source material was peripheral blood. The receptors here all came from a man in his 60s with acute or convalescent COVID-19.

V is TRBV5-4 and J is TRBJ2-5; 8 bases match TRBD2. The CDR3 covers 13 residues. CDR1 SGHNT and CDR2 YYREEE come from the germline V gene (reference sequence). V lost 4 bases and J lost 5; bases outside the gene matches: 4. This CDR3 is CASSPGGAETQYF. CDR3 nucleotide sequence: TGTGCCAGCAGCCCGGGGGGGGCCGAGACCCAGTACTTC.

This clone was counted ten times or more. CDR3 sequence: CASSSQNRNTEAFF. CDR3 sequence (DNA): TGTGCCAGCAGTTCCCAAAACAGGAACACTGAAGCTTTCTTT. This rearrangement joins TRBV6-2 or TRBV6-3 to TRBJ1-1; D gene ambiguous. The CDR3 consists of 14 residues. Germline V gene data show CDR1 as MNHEY and CDR2 as SVGEGT. V gave up 4 bases and J gave up 1 base, with 10 bases separating them.

The chain is built from TRBV19 and TRBJ2-2, with 9 bases aligning to TRBD2. The length of the CDR3 is 15 residues. V dropped 11 bases and J dropped 3; count of bases not matched to a gene: 10. Germline CDR1 LNHDA, CDR2 SQIVND (reference sequence). CDR3 loop: CAVSAGGFDTGELFF. DNA of the CDR3: TGTGCCGTTTCGGCGGGGGGGTTCGACACCGGGGAGCTGTTTTTT.

The V gene is TRBV9, the J gene TRBJ1-6; maybe TRBD1 (6 bases). V was trimmed by 2 bases and J by 9 bases, leaving 12 bases between them. This CDR3 has 14 residues. Germline-derived CDR1 and CDR2 are SGDLS and YYNGEE. CDR3 loop: CASSVNRESSPLHF. CDR3 sequence (DNA): TGTGCCAGCAGCGTTAACAGGGAAAGTTCACCCCTCCACTTT.

In this sample, this clone turned up a few times. The chain has TRBV10-3 and TRBJ1-2; the match to TRBD1 covers 9 bases. CDR3 size: 14 residues. The V and J ends lost 4 bases and 5 bases, in that order; junction bases with no gene match: 5. Germline V CDR1 and CDR2: ENHRY, SYGVKD. The CDR3 is CAISGTGDVYGYTF. CDR3 sequence (DNA): TGTGCCATCAGTGGGACAGGGGATGTTTATGGCTACACCTTC.

V is TRBV28 and J is TRBJ2-7, with TRBD1 matching over 10 bases. The trim removed 6 bases at V and 4 bases at J, leaving 6 bases unmatched. The CDR3 loop spans 14 amino acids. Germline CDR1 and CDR2: MDHEN and SYDVKM. CDR3 sequence: CASRTTGGGYEQYF. CDR3 DNA: TGTGCCAGCAGGACGACAGGGGGCGGGTACGAGCAGTACTTC.

This chain connects TRBV9 to TRBJ2-3; unclear D gene. V lost 3 bases and J 0 bases, leaving 8 bases between the germline ends. CDR3 size: 14 residues. Germline V lookup: CDR1 SGDLS, CDR2 YYNGEE. For the CDR3, the DNA is TGTGCCAGCAGCGCCCACAGCAGCACAGATACGCAGTATTTT. This codes for CASSAHSSTDTQYF.

In DNA, the CDR3 is TGTGCCGACCTCGGCAGGGAACTACAAAATACGCAGTATTTT. The encoded protein is CADLGRELQNTQYF. The chain couples TRBV6-4 to TRBJ2-3; possible D gene TRBD1, 5 bases. CDR3 length: 14 residues. Trimming cost V 11 bases and J 7 bases, with 22 bases left between them. Looked up from germline, CDR1 is MRHNA and CDR2 is SNTAGT.

The genes are TRBV5-7 and TRBJ2-7; 7 bases line up with TRBD1. Being an ORF, TRBV5-7 has a function that is uncertain. V shed 1 base and J 4 bases; nucleotides not matched to a gene: 5. There are 14 residues in the CDR3. The CDR3 reads CASSLQRDSYEQYF. The CDR3 DNA follows: TGTGCCAGCAGCTTGCAAAGGGACAGTTACGAGCAGTACTTC.

The chain links TRBV10-2 to TRBJ2-1; possibly TRBD1 for D (6 bases). V lost 3 bases and J 5 bases, leaving 14 bases between the germline ends. The germline V gene has CDR1 WSHSY and CDR2 SAAADI. The CDR3 length is 15 residues. CDR3 sequence reads: CASSDRNRVHNEQFF. As DNA, the CDR3 is TGCGCCAGCAGTGACCGTAACAGGGTCCACAATGAGCAGTTCTTC.

V and J are TRBV3-1 (or the pseudogene TRBV3-2) and TRBJ2-3; TRBD2 matches at 13 bases. The CDR3 is made up of 16 amino acids. V lost 5 bases, J lost 2 bases, and 4 bases stayed unmatched. The germline CDR1 and CDR2 sequences are LGHDT and YNNKEL (reference sequence). Written as DNA, the CDR3 is TGTGCCAGCAGCTCCGGGACTAGCGGGGCCACAGATACGCAGTATTTT. Protein sequence: CASSSGTSGATDTQYF.

The CDR3 DNA is TGTGCCTGGAGTAGACAGGGAACCGGGGAGCTGTTTTTT. Residues: CAWSRQGTGELFF. The chain couples TRBV30 to TRBJ2-2; TRBD1 aligns across 7 bases. The CDR3 contains 13 residues. Germline CDR1 reads GTSNPN; CDR2 reads SVGIG (reference sequence). Unmatched junction bases numbered 2, after V lost 2 bases and J lost 5 bases.

The chain couples TRBV19 to TRBJ1-3; D is undetermined. CDR1 LNHDA and CDR2 SQIVND come from the germline V gene (reference sequence). This CDR3 comprises 13 residues. The CDR3 DNA is TGTGCGGTATCGACAAGAGACGGAAACACCATATATTTT. Its translation: CAVSTRDGNTIYF.

This clone came up a few times. This chain uses TRBV5-6 with TRBJ1-5, with a weak D call TRBD1 (5 bases). This CDR3 region has 15 residues. With 1 base removed from V and 3 bases from J, the gap between germline ends came to 11 bases. Per the germline V gene, CDR1 is SGHDT and CDR2 is YYEEEE. The CDR3 DNA reads as TGTGCCAGCAGCTTGCTCCGGGGGACCAATCAGCCCCAGCATTTT. Protein product: CASSLLRGTNQPQHF.

This chain joins TRBV7-6 and TRBJ2-7; a weak D match, TRBD2 (6 bases). Between the trimmed V and J ends, which lost 1 base and 12 bases, there was a span of 13 bases. The CDR3 is made up of 12 amino acids. CDR1 is SGHVS, CDR2 FNYEAQ, per germline. CDR3 amino acids: CASSLGGDGPYF. The CDR3 DNA sequence: TGTGCCAGCAGCTTAGGCGGGGATGGTCCGTACTTC.

The chain carries TRBV19 and TRBJ1-2; D possibly corresponds to TRBD1 (5 bases). The CDR3 sequence is 13 residues long. The V gene's germline CDR1 is LNHDA and CDR2 SQIVND (reference sequence). Trimming left V 7 bases short and J 7 bases short, with 16 bases between. The chain's CDR3 is CASTPPGRSGYTF. CDR3 sequence (DNA): TGTGCCAGTACCCCCCCAGGGCGGTCTGGCTACACCTTC.

This rearrangement joins TRBV9 to TRBJ1-6; TRBD1 is a possible D gene (6 bases). This CDR3 is built from 15 residues. Trimming shortened V by 4 bases and J by 8 bases, and 16 bases separated the two germline ends. Germline loops: CDR1 SGDLS, CDR2 YYNGEE. The CDR3 protein is CASSPQDSIDSPLHF. The CDR3 region has the DNA TGTGCCAGCAGCCCCCAGGACAGCATTGATTCACCCCTCCACTTT.

The J gene is TRBJ2-7, the V gene TRBV14, with 9 positions matching TRBD1. The germline gives CDR1 SGHDN, CDR2 FVKESK. This CDR3 spans 15 amino acids. Trimming removed 4 bases from V and 5 bases from J; junction bases left unmatched: 9. CDR3 in DNA: TGTGCCAGCAGCCTTCTACCGGGACAGGGCCACGAGCAGTACTTC. Translation gives CASSLLPGQGHEQYF. Full variable domain (rest looked up from reference TRBV14 and TRBJ2-7): EAGVTQFPSHSVIEKGQTVTLRCDPISGHDNLYWYRRVMGKEIKFLLHFVKESKQDESGMPNNRFLAERTGGTYSTLKVQPAELEDSGVYFCASSLLPGQGHEQYFGPGTRLTVT.

The table lists this clone with a few counts. This chain links TRBV19 with TRBJ2-3; perhaps TRBD2 as D (6 bases). Germline V lookup: CDR1 LNHDA, CDR2 SQIVND (reference sequence). The CDR3 runs 14 residues. V dropped 4 bases and J dropped 4 bases, with 12 bases sitting between them. The CDR3 reads CASSRQLAADTQYF. The CDR3, as DNA: TGTGCCAGTAGTAGACAACTAGCTGCAGATACGCAGTATTTT.

DNA of the CDR3: TGTGCCAGCAGCTTGGCGGTCCATAGCAATCAGCCCCAGCATTTT. Translating it yields CASSLAVHSNQPQHF. The genes are TRBV5-8 and TRBJ1-5; D is unclear. The CDR3 loop spans 15 amino acids. The germline V and J ends were trimmed by 0 bases and 0 bases, with 7 bases remaining between them. Germline V gene data show CDR1 as SGHTS and CDR2 as YDEGEE.

V is TRBV5-4 and J is TRBJ1-2; D gene unclear. CDR1 and CDR2 (germline): SGHNT, YYREEE (reference sequence). Trimming removed 0 bases from V and 0 bases from J, with 6 bases in between. This CDR3 region has 14 residues. CDR3 region: CASSLGGTNYGYTF. CDR3 sequence (DNA): TGTGCCAGCAGCTTGGGAGGGACTAACTATGGCTACACCTTC.

V usage is TRBV27 and J usage is TRBJ2-3, with 14 bases matching TRBD2. The CDR3 sequence is 17 residues long. Germline V gives CDR1 MNHEY, CDR2 SMNVEV (reference sequence). With 3 bases clipped from V and 5 bases from J, the junction kept 7 bases outside the gene matches. DNA of the CDR3: TGTGCCAGCAGTTTGGGACTAGCGGGGGCCAAGGGAGATACGCAGTATTTT. It yields the protein CASSLGLAGAKGDTQYF.

This chain joins TRBV7-8 and TRBJ2-1; 9 bases are a match to TRBD2. CDR1 SGHVS and CDR2 FQNEAQ come from the germline V gene. Trimming cost V 1 base and J 0 bases; bases outside gene matches: 1. The CDR3 covers 16 residues. CDR3 sequence reads: CASSLDSGGSYNEQFF. In nucleotides, the CDR3 is TGTGCCAGCAGCTTAGATAGCGGGGGCTCCTACAATGAGCAGTTCTTC.

The chain joins TRBV5-3 to TRBJ2-7; D is ambiguous. TRBV5-3 is marked as an open reading frame, function uncertain. The CDR3 totals 14 residues. V was trimmed by 1 base and J by 1 base, leaving 9 bases between them. DNA for the CDR3: TGTGCCAGAAGCTTGTCCAGGCGATCCTACGAGCAGTACTTC. Protein product: CARSLSRRSYEQYF.

CDR3 in DNA: TGTGCCAGCAGCTTGAGTGATAGCGGGGGTCAAGAGACCCAGTACTTC. Residues: CASSLSDSGGQETQYF. The chain uses TRBV5-5 and TRBJ2-5; 9 bases align to TRBD2. Germline V gene data show CDR1 as SGHKS and CDR2 as YYEKEE (reference sequence). With V trimmed by 1 base and J by 2 bases, 6 bases remained unmatched. CDR3 length: 16 amino acids.

The chain carries TRBV4-1 and TRBJ2-5, with 10 bases that match TRBD1. Germline V gene lookup returns CDR1 MGHRA and CDR2 YSYEKL. This CDR3 contains 15 residues. J was trimmed by 2 bases and V by 3 bases; bases with no gene match: 3. The CDR3 loop is CASSQRDRGQETQYF. In DNA, the CDR3 is TGCGCCAGCAGCCAGAGGGACAGGGGACAAGAGACCCAGTACTTC.

Many counts were recorded for this clone. V is TRBV6-2 or TRBV6-3 and J is TRBJ1-2; 8 positions agree with TRBD1. Unmatched junction bases numbered 3, after V lost 5 bases and J lost 4 bases. The CDR3 extends over 13 amino acids. Germline CDR1 is MNHEY and CDR2 is SVGEGT. CDR3 in DNA: TGTGCCAGCAGTCCGACAGGGGCCTATGGCTACACCTTC. This translates into CASSPTGAYGYTF.

V and J are TRBV7-2 and TRBJ2-1, with TRBD2 matching 12 bases. Trimming took 4 bases from V and 6 from J; bases not matched to a gene: 10. The CDR3 is made up of 17 amino acids. Per the germline V gene, CDR1 is SGHTA and CDR2 is FQGNSA. The CDR3, as DNA: TGTGCCAGCAGCTCCGCTCTAGCGGGGGGGCCGGGCAATGAGCAGTTCTTC. Encoded protein: CASSSALAGGPGNEQFF.